The entry that follows covers one T cell receptor beta chain sequence. Some clones are missing from TCRdb's copy, which holds only in-frame ones; the method was immunoSEQ multiplex PCR. In the table there are approximately 50,000 clones, about 92% of which are singletons. The entry originates in a study of T cell changes during pregnancy in multiple sclerosis. The length of the CDR3 is 17 residues. The germline V gene encodes CDR1 SGHRS and CDR2 YFSETQ. The ends lost 0 bases at V and 5 bases at J; junction bases unmatched: 8. The TCR originated in a female donor with multiple sclerosis, enrolled in a pregnancy study. The sample here was CD4+ T cells from peripheral blood mononuclear cells, taken in the third trimester of pregnancy. The chain combines TRBV5-1 with TRBJ2-5, with TRBD2 matching over 12 bases. The CDR3 nucleotides read TGCGCCAGCAGCTTGGGGACTAGCGGGGTCCCTGGGGAGACCCAGTACTTC. Amino acids: CASSLGTSGVPGETQYF.